The source of this T cell receptor beta chain is a study of prognosis after radiotherapy for stage I lung cancer. General observations from the study: Tumor specificity of expanded TCR clones went undetermined. Between patients with and without metastases, TRBV and TRBJ gene usage reportedly differed.

This clonotype is medium-sized by share. Antigen unknown. Genomic DNA yielded TCR beta CDR3, amplified by two-round multiplex PCR. Primers specific to each TRBV and TRBJ gene drove first-round PCR. TCRdb re-called the multiplex PCR reads through MiXCR, storing one row per CDR3 protein. The sample carries roughly 14,000 distinct CDR3 sequences, about 60% recorded once. V was pared by 5 bases and J by 3 bases, with 10 bases between. The germline V gene encodes CDR1 SGHTA and CDR2 FQGNSA. The CDR3 spans 13 residues. The rearrangement uses TRBV7-2 and TRBJ1-2, with D unclear. The TCR originated in a donor over 45 with non-small cell lung cancer. The sample consisted of PBMCs, taken before or after stereotactic body radiation therapy (not recorded which). The CDR3 protein is CASSPRVDYGYTF. As DNA, the CDR3 is TGTGCCAGCAGCCCAAGGGTGGACTATGGCTACACCTTC.